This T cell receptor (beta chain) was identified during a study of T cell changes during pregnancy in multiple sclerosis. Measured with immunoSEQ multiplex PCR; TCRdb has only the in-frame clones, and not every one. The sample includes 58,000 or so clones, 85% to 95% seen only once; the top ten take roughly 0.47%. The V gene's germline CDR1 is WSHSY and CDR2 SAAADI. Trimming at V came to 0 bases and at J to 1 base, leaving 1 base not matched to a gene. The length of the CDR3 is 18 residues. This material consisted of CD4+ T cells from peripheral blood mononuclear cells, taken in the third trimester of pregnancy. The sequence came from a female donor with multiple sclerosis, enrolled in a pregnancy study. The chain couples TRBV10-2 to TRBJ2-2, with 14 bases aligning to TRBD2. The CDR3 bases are TGCGCCAGCAGTGAGTCCGGACTAGCGGGGGGGAACACCGGGGAGCTGTTTTTT. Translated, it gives CASSESGLAGGNTGELFF.